This TCR beta chain derives from a study of PD-1 blockade in mismatch repair-deficient tumors (dated by TCRdb to 2015 to 2018). Background for the entire study: Between September 2013 and 2016, the trial enrolled about 93 consecutive patients with more than 10 mismatch repair-deficient cancer types, every one of whom had been previously treated and was progressing. Deep sequencing of TCR CDR3 regions was used to track tumor-associated T cell clones in peripheral blood of patients responding to PD-1 blockade.

The library relied on the immunoSEQ multiplex PCR assay. Not all clones reach the TCRdb copy of this immuneACCESS table, which keeps in-frame sequences only. Checked studies attribute under half of the gap to unresolved V genes and leave the rest unexplained. Within this sample are about 68,000 clones, with roughly 80% of them counted one time only. Approximately 5% of the sample is taken by the ten largest. There are 17 amino acids in the CDR3, from cysteine to phenylalanine inclusive. Of the read, only the CDR3 DNA is kept; its 51 bases are in frame from base 1. V has 10 bases trimmed and J has 5 bases trimmed; junction bases matching no gene number 22. The germline V gene specifies ENHRY as CDR1 and SYGVKD as CDR2. Turning to this clone: Its antigen is currently not known. No base quality values were provided; no much bigger clone lies one nucleotide off.

Mismatch repair deficiency was established in every enrolled patient by polymerase chain reaction or immunohistochemistry. TCR sequencing was carried out for three patients who responded to pembrolizumab therapy. Pembrolizumab PD-1 blockade was prospectively tested in advanced mismatch repair-deficient cancers, regardless of tissue of origin, in the phase II trial. Peripheral blood T cell samples were collected serially, before PD-1 blockade began and at several time points afterward. Blood sampling times were reported as weeks after the first pembrolizumab dose. The investigation overall reported the following: After pembrolizumab, tumor-resident clones, which were often undetectable in blood before treatment, expanded rapidly and then contracted, generally ahead of radiologic responses.

The specimen comprised peripheral blood, sampled 2 weeks after starting pembrolizumab. This TCR derives from an adult with mismatch repair-deficient cancer. The rearrangement combines TRBV10-3 with TRBJ1-2; 7 bases in the middle match TRBD1. The nucleotide sequence reads TGTGCCACCGCCTCAGGGACAGAAACCGTCCTAACATATGGCTACACCTTC. This gives the protein CATASGTETVLTYGYTF.